This T cell receptor (beta chain) was sequenced in a study of blood T cells in healthy people across ages (dated by TCRdb to the mid-2010s). Background on the whole study: In model experiments, roughly one uniquely barcoded TCR beta cDNA molecule per two T cells was captured by template switching. Age-related changes in TCR beta repertoire diversity were measured in the study by deep sequencing normalized with unique cDNA molecular identifiers. Donors were grouped into four age groups: young (average about 15 years), middle-aged (roughly 40), aged (62) and long-lived (approximately 75). Donors of different ages were randomly distributed across sequencing lanes to avoid experimental bias. Using the same blood draw, the study looked at two additional independent replicas of 1 million unique cDNA reads for two donors, one aged 18 to 29 and the other aged 80 or older.

The CDR3 holds 17 amino acids from the cysteine to the phenylalanine. Only the CDR3 region is kept as DNA, spanning 51 bases read in frame from base 1. The germline V gene yields MNHNS for CDR1 and SASEGT for CDR2. The junction shows trimming of 0 bases on V and 1 base on J, plus 15 bases between the germline ends. Beyond this particular receptor, the publication reports: As age increased, observed TCR beta diversity per million T cells dropped in a roughly linear way, and a significant reduction was already evident by age about 36. Compared with the aged group, the long-lived group had more naive CD4+ T cells, fewer expanded clones and increased TCR diversity, suggesting age selection. Conclusive comparison of naive and antigen-experienced compartments was prevented by the profiling of bulk unsorted PBMCs. The CMV infection status of donors was not known, potentially confounding age-related changes in expanded clonotypes. Total diversity estimates from one million sequenced T cells were considered lower bounds and underestimates. There was a strong correlation between observed TCR beta diversity and the percentage of naive T cells measured by flow cytometry.

Remarks on this clonotype: There is no known antigen for this receptor. Base qualities were left out, and no much larger clone turns up one base away.

Libraries came from 5' RACE. Sequencing relied on an Illumina HiSeq 2500. A second PCR of about 6 to 11 cycles was performed with a sample-barcoded 5' primer and a J-beta primer mix. Each TCR beta cDNA molecule received a unique molecular identifier from a template-switch 5' adaptor carrying 12 random nucleotides. Each sample yielded at least 3 million CDR3-containing paired-end reads. First-strand cDNA was synthesized from all RNA with the Mint cDNA synthesis kit, primed by a TRBC-specific oligonucleotide. Following uracil-DNA glycosylase treatment, a first 18-cycle PCR with universal primers M1SS and BC2_uni_R was performed on all cDNA. As for the original processing: Each sample was normalized by randomly selecting 1 million high-quality reads, each carrying a distinct molecular identifier. Reads sharing molecular identifiers were discarded rather than binned into consensus sequences. MiTCR, run with a Q25 quality threshold and the strictest error-elimination algorithm, handled CDR3 identification, clonotype clustering and error correction. A nonparametric unseen species model with Euler transformation was used to estimate a lower bound on total TCR beta diversity. The public reads were quality trimmed at Q25 with fastp and then assembled into clones with MiXCR by TCRdb, keeping productive beta chains. Duplicate CDR3 protein sequences are folded into a single record with the most common DNA and genes. TCRdb, not the authors, supplied the V and J calls. The sample profile shows roughly 900,000 distinct CDR3 sequences; around 48% of them were found once. The top ten clonotypes cover about an eighth of the sample.

The donors were 40 or so Caucasian individuals from Russia, aged roughly 6 to 90 years, who were systemically healthy. Approximately 9.3 milliliters of peripheral blood were collected from each donor into EDTA-treated Vacutainer tubes. Ficoll-Paque density-gradient centrifugation was used to isolate PBMCs, with at least 6 million per sample. Trizol reagent was used to extract total RNA from the PBMCs, yielding at least 6 micrograms per sample. Naive CD45RAhigh/CD27high T cell percentages were measured by flow cytometry on a PBMC aliquot from every donor. Sequencing input: blood. Recombination connected TRBV6-1 to TRBJ1-1; the D segment cannot be called with confidence. The TCR originated in a man aged 30 to 39 in good health. In nucleotides, the sequence is TGTGCCAGCAGTGAAGCTATGACATTTCTTTCGAACACTGAAGCTTTCTTT. Its coded protein is CASSEAMTFLSNTEAFF.